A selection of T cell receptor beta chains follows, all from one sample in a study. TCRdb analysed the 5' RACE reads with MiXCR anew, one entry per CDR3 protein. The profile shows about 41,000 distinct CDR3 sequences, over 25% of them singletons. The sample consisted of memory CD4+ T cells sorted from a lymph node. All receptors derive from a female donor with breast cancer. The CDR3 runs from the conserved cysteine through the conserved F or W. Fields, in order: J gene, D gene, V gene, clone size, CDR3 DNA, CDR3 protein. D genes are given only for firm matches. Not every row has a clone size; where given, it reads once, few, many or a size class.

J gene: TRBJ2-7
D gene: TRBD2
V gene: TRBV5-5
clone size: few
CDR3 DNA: TGTGCCAGCGTCCTGGGACTAGCGAGCCGCGAGCAGTACTTC
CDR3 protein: CASVLGLASREQYF

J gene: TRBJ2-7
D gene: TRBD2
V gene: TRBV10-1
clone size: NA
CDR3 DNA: TGCGCCAGCAGCTCTAGCGGTCGATCCTACGAGCAGTACTTC
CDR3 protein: CASSSSGRSYEQYF

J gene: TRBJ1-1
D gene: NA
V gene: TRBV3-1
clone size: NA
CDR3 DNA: TGTGCCAGCAGCCAAGGGAGTCTGAGGGCTGAAGCTTTCTTT
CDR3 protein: CASSQGSLRAEAFF

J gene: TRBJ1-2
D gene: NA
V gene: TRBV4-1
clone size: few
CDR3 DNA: TGCGCCAGCAGCCAAGTCCGGCAGGCGGGTGGCTACACCTTC
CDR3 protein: CASSQVRQAGGYTF

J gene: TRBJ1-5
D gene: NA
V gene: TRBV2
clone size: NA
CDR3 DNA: TGTGCCAGCAGACCGCAGGGGCGGATCAATCAGCCCCAGCATTTT
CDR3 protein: CASRPQGRINQPQHF

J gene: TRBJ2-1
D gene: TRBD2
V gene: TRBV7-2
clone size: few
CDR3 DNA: TGTGCCAGCAGCTTAGTTGGCGGGAGTACTAACAATGAGCAGTTCTTC
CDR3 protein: CASSLVGGSTNNEQFF

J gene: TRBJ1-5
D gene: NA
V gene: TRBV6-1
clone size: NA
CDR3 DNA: TGTGCCAGCACCTACAGACAGTCTCATAGCAATCAGCCCCAGCATTTT
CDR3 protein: CASTYRQSHSNQPQHF

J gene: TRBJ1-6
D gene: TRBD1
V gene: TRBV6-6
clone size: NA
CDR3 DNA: TGTGCCAGCCGGACAGGGATTGGCTTGGATTCACCCCTCCACTTT
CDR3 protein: CASRTGIGLDSPLHF

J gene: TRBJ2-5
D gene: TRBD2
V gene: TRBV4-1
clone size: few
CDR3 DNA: TGCGCCAGCAGACGTGGCGGACTAGCGGAATCAGAGACCCAGTACTTC
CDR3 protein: CASRRGGLAESETQYF

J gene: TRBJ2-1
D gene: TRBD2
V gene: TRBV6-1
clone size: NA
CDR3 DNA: TGTGCCAGCAGACCAGCGGGAGTGAGCGGCAATGAGCAGTTCTTC
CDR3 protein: CASRPAGVSGNEQFF

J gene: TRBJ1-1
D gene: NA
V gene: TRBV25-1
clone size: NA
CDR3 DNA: TGTGCCAGCTCTCCGACTGGGAGACACACTGAAGCTTTCTTT
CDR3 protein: CASSPTGRHTEAFF

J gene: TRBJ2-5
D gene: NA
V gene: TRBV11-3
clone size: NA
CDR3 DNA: TGTGCCAGCAGCTTAGCGGGCAAATTAGAGGAGACCCAGTACTTC
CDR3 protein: CASSLAGKLEETQYF

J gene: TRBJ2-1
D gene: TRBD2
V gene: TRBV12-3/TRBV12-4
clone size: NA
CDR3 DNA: TGTGCCAGCAGTTTAAATAGCGGGTCGATTGATGAGCAGTTCTTC
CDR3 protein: CASSLNSGSIDEQFF

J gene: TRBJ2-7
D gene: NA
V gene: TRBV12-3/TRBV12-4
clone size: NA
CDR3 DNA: TGTGCCAGCTCTAGGGGTGACGAGCAGTACTTC
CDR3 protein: CASSRGDEQYF

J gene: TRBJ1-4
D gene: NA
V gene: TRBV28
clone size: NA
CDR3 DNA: TGTGCCAGCAGTGGACTCACTGCAACTAATGAAAAACTGTTTTTT
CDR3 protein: CASSGLTATNEKLFF

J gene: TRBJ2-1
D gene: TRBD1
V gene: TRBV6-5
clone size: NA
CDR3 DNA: TGTGCCAGCAGAAGACAGGGGGAGAGGGAGCAGTTCTTC
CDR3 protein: CASRRQGEREQFF

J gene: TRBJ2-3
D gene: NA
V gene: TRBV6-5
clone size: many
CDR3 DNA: TGTGCCAGCAGTTACGGCGGGACTTCGTATTTT
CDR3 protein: CASSYGGTSYF

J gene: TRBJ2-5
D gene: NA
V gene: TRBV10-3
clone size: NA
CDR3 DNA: TGTGCCATCAGTGAGTCGAGGGAGACCCAGTACTTC
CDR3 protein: CAISESRETQYF

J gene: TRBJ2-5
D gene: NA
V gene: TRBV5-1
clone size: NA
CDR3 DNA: TGCGCCAGTGCGGATGGGGCGAACCAAGAGACCCAGTACTTC
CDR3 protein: CASADGANQETQYF

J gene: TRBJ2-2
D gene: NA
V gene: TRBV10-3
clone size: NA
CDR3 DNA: TGTGCCGTCAGACCGGGACTGGAGAACACCGGGGAGCTGTTTTTT
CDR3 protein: CAVRPGLENTGELFF

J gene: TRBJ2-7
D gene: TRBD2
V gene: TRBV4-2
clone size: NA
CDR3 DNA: TGTGCCAGCAGCCAGGGGACTAGCGGGGCTAACTACGAGCAGTACTTC
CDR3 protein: CASSQGTSGANYEQYF

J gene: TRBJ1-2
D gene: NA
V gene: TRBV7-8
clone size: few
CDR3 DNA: TGTGCCAGCAGCTCTGGGCGGGTGGGCTATGGCTACACCTTC
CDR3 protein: CASSSGRVGYGYTF

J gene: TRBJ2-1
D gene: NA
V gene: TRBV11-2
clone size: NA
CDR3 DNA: TGTGCCAGCAGCTTAGATCGGGCCTCCTACAATGAGCAGTTCTTC
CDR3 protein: CASSLDRASYNEQFF

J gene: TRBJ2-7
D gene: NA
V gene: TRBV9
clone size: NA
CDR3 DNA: TGTGCCAGCAGCATGGGACAAGGTTTCTCCTACGAGCAGTACTTC
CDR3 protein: CASSMGQGFSYEQYF

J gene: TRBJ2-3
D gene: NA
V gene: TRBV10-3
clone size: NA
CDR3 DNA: TGTGCCACACGAGGGGAAAGCACAGATACGCAGTATTTT
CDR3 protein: CATRGESTDTQYF

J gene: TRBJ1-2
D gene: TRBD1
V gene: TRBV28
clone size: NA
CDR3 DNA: TGTGCCAGCAGTTTATCGTCGGGGGGACAGAGAGGGTACACCTTC
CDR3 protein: CASSLSSGGQRGYTF

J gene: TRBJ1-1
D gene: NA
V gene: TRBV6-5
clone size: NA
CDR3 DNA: TGTGCCAGCAGTTACTACGGGGATACTAACACTGAAGCTTTCTTT
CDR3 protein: CASSYYGDTNTEAFF

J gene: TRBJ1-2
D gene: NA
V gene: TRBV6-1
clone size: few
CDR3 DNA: TGTGCCAGCAGTGAGGGCGCAGGGAGGGTTGGCTACACCTTC
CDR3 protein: CASSEGAGRVGYTF

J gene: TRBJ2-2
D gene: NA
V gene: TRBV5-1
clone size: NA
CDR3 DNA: TGCGCCAGCAGCTTGGGGCCAGCGGGGAACACCGGGGAGCTGTTTTTT
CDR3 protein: CASSLGPAGNTGELFF

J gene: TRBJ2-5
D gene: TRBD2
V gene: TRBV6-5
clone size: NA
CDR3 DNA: TGTGCCAGCAGACAACTAGCGATCCAAGAGACCCAGTACTTC
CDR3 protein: CASRQLAIQETQYF

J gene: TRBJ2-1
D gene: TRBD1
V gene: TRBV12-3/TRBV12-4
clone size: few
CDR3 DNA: TGTGCCAGCAGTCCCGGGACAGAAAATAATGAGCAGTTCTTC
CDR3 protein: CASSPGTENNEQFF

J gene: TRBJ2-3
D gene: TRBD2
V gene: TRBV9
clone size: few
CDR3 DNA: TGTGCCAGCAGCGTAGAAGTGATGGGACTAGCATCTCAGTATTTT
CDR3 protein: CASSVEVMGLASQYF

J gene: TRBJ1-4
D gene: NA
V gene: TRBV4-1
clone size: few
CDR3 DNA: TGCGCCAGCAGACCGGGCGGGGTCGGTGAAAAACTGTTTTTT
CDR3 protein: CASRPGGVGEKLFF

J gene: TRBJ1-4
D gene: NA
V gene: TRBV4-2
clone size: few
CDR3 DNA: TGTGCCAGCAGCCAAGCCATTGCAACTAATGAAAAACTGTTTTTT
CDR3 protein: CASSQAIATNEKLFF

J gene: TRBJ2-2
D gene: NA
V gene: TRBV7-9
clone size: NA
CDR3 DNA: TGCGCCAGCAGCTTAGCCCTAGGACTCGCCACCGGGGAGCTGTTTTTT
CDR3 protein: CASSLALGLATGELFF

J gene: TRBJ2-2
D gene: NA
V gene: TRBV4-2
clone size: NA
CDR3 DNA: TGTGCCAGCAGCCCACCGACAGGCGGGCTGTTTTTT
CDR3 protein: CASSPPTGGLFF

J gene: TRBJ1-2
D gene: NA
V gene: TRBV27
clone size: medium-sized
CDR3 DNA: TGTGCCAGCAGTTTGGGCAGGGCGTATGGCTACACCTTC
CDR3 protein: CASSLGRAYGYTF

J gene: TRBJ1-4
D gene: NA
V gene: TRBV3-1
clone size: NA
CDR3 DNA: TGTGCCAGCAGCCAAGATGGTGGAGGTGAAAAACTGTTTTTT
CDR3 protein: CASSQDGGGEKLFF

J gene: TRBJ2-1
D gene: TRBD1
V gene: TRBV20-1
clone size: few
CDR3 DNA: TGCAGTGCTGGGAACCGGGACAGATACAATGAGCAGTTCTTC
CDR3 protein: CSAGNRDRYNEQFF

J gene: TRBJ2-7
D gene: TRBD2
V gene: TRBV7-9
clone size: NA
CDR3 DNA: TGTGCCAGCAGCTTCTTAGCGGGAGGGGCCTACGAGCAGTACTTC
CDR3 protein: CASSFLAGGAYEQYF